This TCR beta chain is drawn from a study of early T cells in non-severe SARS-CoV-2 infection. Separate cDNA molecules each had unique molecular identifiers attached to them. Via MiXCR, TCRdb re-called the 5' RACE reads, giving one row per CDR3 protein. The sample lists around 50,000 distinct CDR3 sequences; roughly 9.8% were seen once. The germline V and J ends were trimmed by 1 base and 8 bases, with 17 bases remaining between them. The germline gives CDR1 GTSNPN, CDR2 SVGIG (reference sequence). The CDR3 length is 14 residues. This chain connects TRBV30 to TRBJ1-2; tentatively, D is TRBD1 (5 bases). Source material: whole blood. This receptor was taken from an adult who was a healthcare worker with PCR-confirmed SARS-CoV-2 infection or an uninfected control (not recorded which). CDR3 coding DNA: TGTGCCTGGAGTGGAGCGCGGGGCCTGGGGGGCTACACCTTC. It translates to CAWSGARGLGGYTF.